These 2 T cell receptor beta chains were sequenced from one sample in a study of response to subunit inactivated influenza vaccine. TCRdb reanalysed the RT-PCR reads using MiXCR and keeps one entry per CDR3 protein. This repertoire shows hundreds of thousands of distinct CDR3 sequences, 13% to 15% found once; its top ten account for 7.6%. Source: PBMCs from blood, taken 14 days before vaccination. The receptors originated from a man aged 45-60 years who received an inactivated influenza vaccine.

The J gene is TRBJ1-1, the V gene TRBV6-4, with 10 bases lining up with TRBD1. Germline lookup yields CDR1 MRHNA and CDR2 SNTAGT. CDR3 size: 15 residues. V lost 8 bases and J lost 0; bases outside the gene matches: 6. CDR3 protein: CASGRTGGMNTEAFF. In DNA, the CDR3 is TGTGCCAGCGGAAGGACAGGGGGGATGAACACTGAAGCTTTCTTT.

This clonotype was recorded many times. This sequence joins TRBV10-2 and TRBJ2-5; possible D gene TRBD1, 6 bases. V was shortened by 5 bases and J by 5 bases, with 12 bases between the two germline ends. Germline V gene lookup returns CDR1 WSHSY and CDR2 SAAADI. The CDR3 has 13 residues. CDR3 nucleotides: TGCGCCAGCAGTTACACAGGGAAGGAGACCCAGTACTTC. Translation: CASSYTGKETQYF.